The rows below give T cell receptor beta chains drawn from one sample of a study of CD8 T cells in ankylosing spondylitis. TCRdb ran MiXCR on the 5' RACE reads and lists one entry per CDR3 protein. The data contain a few hundred thousand distinct CDR3 sequences, less than 25% of them singletons. Sequenced: blood, either unsorted or a sorted T cell fraction (not recorded which). Receptors originate from a female donor with ankylosing spondylitis or in good health (not recorded which). Both conserved end residues are part of each CDR3. The D gene is left open where the match is weak. Where a row states a size, it is once, few, many or the class of an expanded clone; other rows omit it.

size	V	D	J	DNA	CDR3
NA	TRBV7-2	NA	TRBJ1-4	TGTGCCAGCAGCTCGAGGGGCGAGGGCTGGCATGAAAAACTGTTTTTT	CASSSRGEGWHEKLFF
many	TRBV7-3	NA	TRBJ2-1	TGTGCCAGCAGCTCGACAGGATCGGGGATAAATGAGCAGTTCTTC	CASSSTGSGINEQFF
few	TRBV7-8	TRBD1	TRBJ2-5	TGTGCCAGCAGTCGGACAGGTTGGGGGAAAGAGACCCAGTACTTC	CASSRTGWGKETQYF
many	TRBV12-3/TRBV12-4	TRBD2	TRBJ2-7	TGTGCCAGCAGTTTGGTCAGGGAGGGCGAGCAGTACTTC	CASSLVREGEQYF
NA	TRBV20-1	NA	TRBJ2-1	TGCAGTGGGGACGAGTTGGGGCCTGAGCAGTTCTTC	CSGDELGPEQFF
few	TRBV6-1	TRBD1	TRBJ2-7	TGTGCCAGCAGCCCCGGGACAGGGGGCAATGAGCAGTACTTC	CASSPGTGGNEQYF
NA	TRBV25-1	TRBD2	TRBJ2-5	TGTGCCAGCAGTGAATTAGAGCGGGAGGGCCGGGAGACCCAGTACTTC	CASSELEREGRETQYF
NA	TRBV7-2	NA	TRBJ2-1	TGTGCCAGCAGCTTAGCTTACCGGGTCCCTTGGGGTGAGCAGTTCTTC	CASSLAYRVPWGEQFF
few	TRBV19	TRBD2	TRBJ2-5	TGTGCCAGTGCCGAGCGGGGGGGACAAGAGACCCAGTACTTC	CASAERGGQETQYF
NA	TRBV12-3/TRBV12-4	NA	TRBJ1-2	TGTGCCAGCAGCCCCCGGAGGACCTATGGCTACACCTTC	CASSPRRTYGYTF
once	TRBV9	TRBD2	TRBJ2-1	TGTGCCAGCAGCGTAGTAGGGTCTAGCGGCTACAATGAGCAGTTCTTC	CASSVVGSSGYNEQFF
NA	TRBV3-1	TRBD2	TRBJ2-3	TGTGCCAGCAGCCAAGATCCGGGAGGGACGCAGTATTTT	CASSQDPGGTQYF
NA	TRBV7-8	TRBD2	TRBJ2-1	TGTGCCAGCACAAGCGGGAGCCCAGTCAATGAGCAGTTCTTC	CASTSGSPVNEQFF
few	TRBV20-1	NA	TRBJ2-2	TGCAGTGCTAGAGGTGATAGGGCGTTAACCGGGGAGCTGTTTTTT	CSARGDRALTGELFF
few	TRBV6-2/TRBV6-3	NA	TRBJ2-5	TGTGCCAGCGGTAACAGGGTGGAGACCCAGTACTTC	CASGNRVETQYF
few	TRBV29-1	NA	TRBJ1-1	TGCAGCGTTGGGGAGGTACAAGGGACTGAAGCTTTCTTT	CSVGEVQGTEAFF
few	TRBV4-3	TRBD1	TRBJ2-3	TGCGCCAGCAGCCAAGAGCGGGACAGGATTGGCATCGCAGATACGCAGTATTTT	CASSQERDRIGIADTQYF
many	TRBV20-1	TRBD2	TRBJ2-1	TGCAGTGCTGATTCCGGGACTAGCGTTAGGGATGAGCAGTTCTTC	CSADSGTSVRDEQFF
NA	TRBV6-5	TRBD2	TRBJ2-1	TGTGCCAGCAGTTACGGACTAGCCAGCTCCTACAATGAGCAGTTCTTC	CASSYGLASSYNEQFF
NA	TRBV9	NA	TRBJ2-5	TGTGCCAGCAGCGTAGGGGGAGACTTTGAGACCCAGTACTTC	CASSVGGDFETQYF
few	TRBV7-2	NA	TRBJ2-1	TGTGCCAGCAGCTTAGCGCGACTGATGGATGAGCAGTTCTTC	CASSLARLMDEQFF
many	TRBV10-3	TRBD2	TRBJ2-1	TGTGCCATCAGTGGGGCAACCGGGACTAGCTCCTACAATGAGCAGTTCTTC	CAISGATGTSSYNEQFF
NA	TRBV20-1	NA	TRBJ1-2	TGCAGTGCTAGTTTGGTCAGGGGTGATGGCTACACCTTC	CSASLVRGDGYTF
NA	TRBV2	TRBD1	TRBJ1-1	TGTGCCAGCAGTGGACAGGGGTACACTGAAGCTTTCTTT	CASSGQGYTEAFF
NA	TRBV7-2	NA	TRBJ2-1	TGTGCCAGCAGCTGGAACTCCTACAATGAGCAGTTCTTC	CASSWNSYNEQFF
few	TRBV5-1	NA	TRBJ2-5	TGCGCCAGCAGCTTGTCTCCGGACGGTGGTATGCTGAGAACCCAGTACTTC	CASSLSPDGGMLRTQYF
NA	TRBV20-1	NA	TRBJ2-7	TGCAGTGCCTCGTATGGGGCGGGGGCAGTCCACGAGCAGTACTTC	CSASYGAGAVHEQYF
NA	TRBV6-5	TRBD1	TRBJ2-1	TGTGCCAGCAGTTCCTTGGACAGGGGGACTACCTACAATGAGCAGTTCTTC	CASSSLDRGTTYNEQFF
NA	TRBV15	NA	TRBJ2-7	TGTGCCACCAGCAGAGCGGCCCACTACGAGCAGTACTTC	CATSRAAHYEQYF
NA	TRBV4-3	TRBD2	TRBJ2-2	TGCGCCAGCAGCCAAGATCTCCTAGCGGGAACGAACACCGGGGAGCTGTTTTTT	CASSQDLLAGTNTGELFF
NA	TRBV10-3	TRBD1	TRBJ2-1	TGTGCCATCAGCGGGACAGGGGGTACCTACAATGAGCAGTTCTTC	CAISGTGGTYNEQFF
NA	TRBV7-9	NA	TRBJ1-6	TGTGCCAGCAGCTTAGGGCAGAGGAATTCACCCCTCCACTTT	CASSLGQRNSPLHF
NA	TRBV7-2	NA	TRBJ2-1	TGTGCCAGCAGCTTAGTCGGGACTCTCAATGAGCAGTTCTTC	CASSLVGTLNEQFF
few	TRBV11-2	NA	TRBJ1-1	TGTGCCAGCAGCGTGCCGGGGCACTCCGAAGCTTTCTTT	CASSVPGHSEAFF
NA	TRBV20-1	TRBD2	TRBJ2-1	TGCAGTGCTAGAGGAGTGGGGCGGGAGGGCTTTATTGTCGATGAGCAGTTCTTC	CSARGVGREGFIVDEQFF
NA	TRBV12-3/TRBV12-4	NA	TRBJ2-1	TGTGCCAGCAGCCACCTCCAGACGCTTCTTTTCTTC	CASSHLQTLLFF
NA	TRBV12-3/TRBV12-4	TRBD1	TRBJ2-2	TGTGCCAGCAGGGGGACAGGGAAGGCCGGGGAGCTGTTTTTT	CASRGTGKAGELFF
NA	TRBV4-3	NA	TRBJ1-2	TGCGCCAGCAGCCAAGGAGGCGGGGGAGGCTATGGCTACACCTTC	CASSQGGGGGYGYTF
NA	TRBV12-3/TRBV12-4	NA	TRBJ1-4	TGTGCCAGCAGTTTAGCGGGGATGAGAGAAAAACTGTTTTTT	CASSLAGMREKLFF
NA	TRBV5-1	TRBD2	TRBJ2-1	TGCGCCAGCAGCTCCCCCCGTGGTCCTAGCGGTGGTAATGAGCAGTTCTTC	CASSSPRGPSGGNEQFF
NA	TRBV4-3	NA	TRBJ1-5	TGCGCCAGCAGTCTGGAATGGGGAAGCAATCAGCCCCAGCATTTT	CASSLEWGSNQPQHF
many	TRBV29-1	NA	TRBJ2-3	TGCAGCGTTGACTTGGGAGATACGCAGTATTTT	CSVDLGDTQYF
many	TRBV20-1	NA	TRBJ2-7	TGCAGTGCTAGAGGCTCCTACGAGCAGTACTTC	CSARGSYEQYF